This TCR beta chain comes out of a study of blood T cell repertoires in COVID-19 (TCRdb year 2020). Describing the broader study: The collaborator samples originated in the United States, Italy and Spain and spanned the acute and convalescent phases of COVID-19. The material from the prospective study consisted of cDNA or gDNA derived from T cells, B-cell-depleted T cells, or PBMCs. The dataset comprised deeply sampled blood TCRbeta repertoires from subjects exposed to, actively infected with, or recovered from COVID-19. The repertoires were made available in a free public database intended to serve as a resource for research on the immune response to SARS-CoV-2. Samples were obtained from the ongoing ImmuneRACE study (first 160 participants) and from over 1,000 subjects provided by 6 global collaborators. The sample metadata nearly always contained a de-identified subject ID, COVID-19 status, age in years and sex. Where available, HLA class I and class II types were taken from metadata supplied by the sample provider and were not determined by assay-based typing.

Comment on this clone: Its antigen is still unknown. Base quality data are lacking; no much larger clone is found one base away.

CDR1 is given as LGHDT and CDR2 as YNNKEL, both from the germline V gene (reference sequence). The CDR3 runs 14 residues from the cysteine to the phenylalanine. The DNA shown is the 42-base CDR3, in frame from base 1. V lost 9 bases and J lost 4 bases; the stretch between them is 15 bases long. Broader findings and caveats from the paper: The amount of clinical and demographic metadata varied by source and participant and was provided uncurated.

Samples from volunteer blood donors who had recovered from COVID-19 were contributed by a second Seattle source. Whole blood was collected in K2EDTA tubes by collaborating institutions according to the institutions' own protocols. For TCRbeta analysis, collaborators shipped samples in one of three forms: frozen whole blood, isolated PBMCs, or DNA extracted from either of those sample types. The immunoSEQ Assay, a bias-controlled multiplex PCR, was used to amplify TCRbeta CDR3 regions from genomic DNA. As for the original processing: The number of nucleated cells in each sample was estimated from the amplification of reference gene primers within the assay. To quantify the absolute abundance of each unique TCRbeta CDR3 rearrangement, sequence reads were collapsed and filtered. For each sample, productive Simpson clonality was calculated as the square root of Simpson's diversity index over productive rearrangements. The table was pulled from immuneACCESS by TCRdb, which kept in-frame rearrangements only. Such tables lose some clones; where checked, under half of the loss comes from unresolved V genes, and the rest has no known cause. The V and J calls and clone size were taken over from that table, and D and trimming were inferred from the DNA. Recorded for this sample are some 220,000 clones; 65% to 85% of them occurred a single time. The ten largest clones represent 3% of the sample.

The receptor comes from a woman aged 25 to 39 who had recovered from COVID-19. The specimen sequenced was peripheral blood. The chain is made from TRBV3-1 (or the pseudogene TRBV3-2) and TRBJ2-2; TRBD1 is perhaps the D gene, given 5 matching bases. Here is the DNA: TGTGCCAGTGAAAAGCTGGGGCGCACCGGGGAGCTGTTTTTT. The encoded protein is CASEKLGRTGELFF.